This T cell receptor beta chain originates from a study of identical twins. Template switching introduced a universal primer site, and the cDNA bore unique molecular identifiers. TCRdb independently ran MiXCR on the 5' RACE reads; one entry per CDR3 protein. This table has about 720,000 distinct CDR3 sequences, around 8.6% appearing once. This clonotype showed up just a few times. What it binds is not known. Trimming cost V 7 bases and J 6 bases, with 16 bases left between them. Germline V lookup: CDR1 MGHDK, CDR2 SYGVNS. This CDR3 spans 13 amino acids. Findings of the study overall: The same donors were not followed; conclusions instead depended on cross-sectional statistical analysis. Cord blood's abundant beta clonotypes had fewer insertions, unlike memory repertoires. There was more out-of-frame TCR alpha sharing in monozygotic twins than models estimated.

These data were likewise used in another study, on yellow fever vaccine responses in identical twins.

This clonotype originated in a woman younger than 35 in good health. Sequencing used PBMCs. The rearrangement joins TRBV25-1 to TRBJ2-7; perhaps TRBD2 as D (6 bases). The CDR3 spells CASNWGLGGEQYF. The CDR3 nucleotides are TGTGCCAGCAATTGGGGCTTGGGGGGCGAGCAGTACTTC.